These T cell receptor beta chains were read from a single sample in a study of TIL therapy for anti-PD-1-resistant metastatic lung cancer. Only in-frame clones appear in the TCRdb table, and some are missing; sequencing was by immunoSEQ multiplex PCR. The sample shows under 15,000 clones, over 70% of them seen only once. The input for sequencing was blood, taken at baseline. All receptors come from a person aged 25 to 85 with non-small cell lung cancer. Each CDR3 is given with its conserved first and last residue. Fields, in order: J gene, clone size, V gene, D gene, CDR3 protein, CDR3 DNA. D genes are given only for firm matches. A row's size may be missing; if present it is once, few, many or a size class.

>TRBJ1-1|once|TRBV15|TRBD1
CATSRPQGANTEAFF
TGTGCCACCAGCAGACCCCAGGGGGCGAACACTGAAGCTTTCTTT
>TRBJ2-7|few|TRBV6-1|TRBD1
CASSEAGTGGYEQYF
TGTGCCAGCAGTGAAGCCGGGACAGGGGGCTACGAGCAGTACTTC
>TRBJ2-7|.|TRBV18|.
CASSGPGDSYEQYF
TGTGCCAGCTCGGGACCCGGGGATTCCTACGAGCAGTACTTC
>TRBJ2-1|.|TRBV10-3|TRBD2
CAISESGSGRVAEQFF
TGTGCCATCAGTGAGTCGGGTAGCGGGAGGGTAGCTGAGCAGTTCTTC
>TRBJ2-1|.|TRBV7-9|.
CASSLAGAAGNEQFF
TGTGCCAGCAGCTTAGCGGGAGCGGCGGGCAATGAGCAGTTCTTC
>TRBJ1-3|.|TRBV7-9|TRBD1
CASSLLGTDEGNTIYF
TGTGCCAGCAGCTTACTCGGGACAGACGAGGGAAACACCATATATTTT
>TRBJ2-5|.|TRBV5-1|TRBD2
CASSLNGRAGETQYF
TGCGCCAGCAGCTTGAATGGGAGGGCCGGGGAGACCCAGTACTTC
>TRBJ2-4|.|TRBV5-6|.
CASSLGGGIAKNIQYF
TGTGCCAGCAGCTTGGGGGGCGGCATAGCCAAAAACATTCAGTACTTC
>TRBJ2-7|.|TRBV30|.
CAWSVDGPESYEQYF
TGTGCCTGGAGTGTTGACGGCCCAGAATCGTACGAGCAGTACTTC
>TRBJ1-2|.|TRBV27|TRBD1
CASRDRGQGGYTF
TGTGCCAGCAGGGACAGGGGGCAAGGAGGCTACACCTTC
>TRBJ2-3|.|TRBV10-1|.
CASSAGGTDTQYF
TGCGCCAGCAGTGCGGGGGGCACAGATACGCAGTATTTT
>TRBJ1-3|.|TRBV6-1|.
CASPGLNSGNTIYF
TGTGCCAGCCCGGGACTGAACTCTGGAAACACCATATATTTT
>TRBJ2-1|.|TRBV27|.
CASSLFMNNEQFF
TGTGCCAGCAGTTTATTTATGAACAATGAGCAGTTCTTC
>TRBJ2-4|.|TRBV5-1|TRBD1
CASSTNRGGNIQYF
TGCGCCAGCAGCACCAACAGGGGCGGGAACATTCAGTACTTC
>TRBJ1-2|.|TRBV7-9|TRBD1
CASSPRLLGQGAVYGYTF
TGTGCCAGCAGCCCTCGCCTCCTCGGACAGGGGGCAGTCTATGGCTACACCTTC
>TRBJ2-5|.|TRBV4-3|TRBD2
CASSLGLAGGETQYF
TGCGCCAGCAGCCTTGGACTAGCGGGAGGAGAGACCCAGTACTTC
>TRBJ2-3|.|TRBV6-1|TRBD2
CASRSGLAGADTQYF
TGTGCCAGCAGATCGGGACTAGCGGGAGCAGATACGCAGTATTTT
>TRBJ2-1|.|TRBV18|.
CASSPVGGSSYNEQFF
TGTGCCAGCTCACCAGTAGGTGGGAGCTCCTACAATGAGCAGTTCTTC
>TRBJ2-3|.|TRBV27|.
CASSPYGDTQYF
TGTGCCAGCAGTCCATATGGAGATACGCAGTATTTT
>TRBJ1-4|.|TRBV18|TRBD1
CASSTWTGEEKLFF
TGTGCCAGCTCAACGTGGACAGGGGAGGAAAAACTGTTTTTT
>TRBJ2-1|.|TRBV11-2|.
CASRSNLGLRGEQFF
TGTGCCAGCAGATCTAACCTGGGGCTAAGAGGTGAGCAGTTCTTC
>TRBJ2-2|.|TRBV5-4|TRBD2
CASSKTSGKSGELFF
TGTGCCAGCAGCAAGACTAGCGGGAAATCCGGGGAGCTGTTTTTT
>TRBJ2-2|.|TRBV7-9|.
CASSPRIVGSGYTGELFF
TGTGCCAGCAGCCCCAGAATAGTCGGTAGCGGCTATACCGGGGAGCTGTTTTTT
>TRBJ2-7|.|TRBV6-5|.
CASSDSNLLYEQYF
TGTGCCAGCAGTGACTCAAACCTTCTCTACGAGCAGTACTTC
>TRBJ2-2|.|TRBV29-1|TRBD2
CSVEVAGVNTGELFF
TGCAGCGTTGAAGTAGCGGGAGTCAACACCGGGGAGCTGTTTTTT
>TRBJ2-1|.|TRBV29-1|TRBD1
CSVAGTGEWNEQFF
TGCAGCGTGGCCGGGACAGGGGAATGGAATGAGCAGTTCTTC
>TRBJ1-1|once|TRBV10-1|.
CASSGGGRTEAFF
TGCGCCAGCAGTGGAGGGGGTCGGACTGAAGCTTTCTTT
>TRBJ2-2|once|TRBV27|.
CASSLRSTGELFF
TGTGCCAGCAGTTTACGCAGCACCGGGGAGCTGTTTTTT
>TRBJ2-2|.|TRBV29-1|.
CSVEGRKNTGELFF
TGCAGCGTTGAAGGGCGGAAGAACACCGGGGAGCTGTTTTTT
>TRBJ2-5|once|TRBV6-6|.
CASSYWEKETQYF
TGTGCCAGCAGTTATTGGGAGAAGGAGACCCAGTACTTC
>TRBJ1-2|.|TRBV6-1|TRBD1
CASSEGQGTYGYTF
TGTGCCAGCAGTGAAGGACAGGGAACCTATGGCTACACCTTC
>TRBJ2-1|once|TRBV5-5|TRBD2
CASSAGLAGVTYNEQFF
TGTGCCAGCAGCGCGGGACTAGCGGGAGTAACCTACAATGAGCAGTTCTTC
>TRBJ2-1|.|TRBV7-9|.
CASSLAPFSGGTYNEQFF
TGTGCCAGCAGCTTAGCCCCCTTTTCCGGGGGTACCTACAATGAGCAGTTCTTC
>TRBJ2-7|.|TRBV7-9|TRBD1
CASSLGGQGLDEQYF
TGTGCCAGCAGCTTAGGGGGACAGGGATTAGACGAGCAGTACTTC
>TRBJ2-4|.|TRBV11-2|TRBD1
CASSPPGQGLIRAKNIQYF
TGTGCCAGCAGCCCCCCGGGACAGGGCCTAATCAGAGCCAAAAACATTCAGTACTTC
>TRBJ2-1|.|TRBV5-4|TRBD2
CASSQGTSGRANEQFF
TGCGCCAGCAGCCAAGGGACTAGCGGGAGGGCCAATGAGCAGTTCTTC
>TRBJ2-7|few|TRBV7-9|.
CASSLGGSGTLSYEQYF
TGTGCCAGCAGCTTAGGAGGTTCCGGGACGCTCTCCTACGAGCAGTACTTC
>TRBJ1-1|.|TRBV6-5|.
CASSPRTEEAFF
TGTGCCAGCAGTCCTCGGACGGAGGAAGCTTTCTTT
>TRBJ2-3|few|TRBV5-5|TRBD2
CASTLADTDTQYF
TGTGCCAGCACACTAGCGGACACAGATACGCAGTATTTT
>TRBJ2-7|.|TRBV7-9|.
CASSQPGSYEQYF
TGTGCCAGCAGCCAACCAGGCTCCTACGAGCAGTACTTC
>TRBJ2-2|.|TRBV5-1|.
CASSFLGIGELFF
TGCGCCAGCAGCTTTTTGGGGATCGGGGAGCTGTTTTTT
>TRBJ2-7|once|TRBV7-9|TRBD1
CASSLPRTGSPYEQYF
TGTGCCAGCAGCTTACCCCGGACAGGGTCGCCCTACGAGCAGTACTTC